This note documents a single T cell receptor (beta chain) sequence. Its antigen is undetermined. This specimen comes from a study of T cell responses to AZD1222 COVID-19 vaccine. Overall study findings and caveats: Most donors were white British, females outnumbered males, and clonal diversity was possibly underestimated.

The assay was immunoSEQ multiplex PCR, and TCRdb's table has in-frame clones only and misses some. In the table there are about 140,000 clones, approximately 92% of which are singletons. V lost 6 bases and J lost 6, with 11 bases in between. This CDR3 has 12 amino acids. Germline V gene sequence: CDR1 MNHEY, CDR2 SVGAGI. This material consisted of peripheral blood, taken on day 0 of AZD1222 vaccination. The chain has TRBV6-5 and TRBJ1-1; a weak D match, TRBD1 (6 bases). This TCR was sampled from an adult in good health. CDR3 region: CASRRGQPEAFF. The CDR3 DNA follows: TGTGCCAGCAGGCGGGGACAACCTGAAGCTTTCTTT.